These 14 T cell receptor beta chains share one sample of origin, sequenced in a study of regulatory T cells in long-lasting Graves disease. Indicated time point: persistent/refractory GD, antithyroid drugs over 5 years with positive TRAb. Researchers made the TCR library from RNA that was extracted from PBMCs. Assembly of TCR beta libraries relied on iRepertoire HTBI primers together with Arm-PCR of CDR3 regions. TCRdb reprocessed the multiplex PCR reads via MiXCR and lists one record per CDR3 protein. The table includes 400,000 to 500,000 distinct CDR3 sequences, around 23% detected once. This specimen was peripheral blood mononuclear cells (PBMCs), taken when the disease was refractory, from a patient treated with antithyroid drugs. Receptor source: a female donor with Graves disease.

This clonotype was observed many times. The chain recombines TRBV6-1 with TRBJ1-1, with 12 bases lining up with TRBD1. Trimming removed 7 bases from V and 3 bases from J; junction bases left unmatched: 9. Germline lookup yields CDR1 MNHNS and CDR2 SASEGT. CDR3 length equals 16 residues. CDR3 sequence reads: CASKIGTGGWYTEAFF. Written as DNA, the CDR3 is TGTGCCAGCAAGATTGGGACAGGGGGCTGGTACACTGAAGCTTTCTTT.

This clonotype was seen many times. The chain links TRBV29-1 to TRBJ2-6; 12 bases line up with TRBD1. Germline V gives CDR1 SQVTM, CDR2 ANQGSEA. This CDR3 is built from 16 residues. V lost 4 bases, J lost 4 bases, and 5 bases stayed unmatched. The CDR3 sequence: CSVVGQGAAGANVLTF. The CDR3 DNA is TGCAGCGTTGTGGGACAGGGGGCGGCGGGGGCCAACGTCCTGACTTTC.

In the case of this clonotype: The junction does not match germline at one end; this may be a read error. This CDR3 reads CASSAPGGEELFF. The CDR3 DNA is TGTGCCAGCAGTGCTCCGGGAGGTGAAGAACTGTTTTTT. The chain has TRBV6-1 and TRBJ1-4; D not resolved. The length of the CDR3 is 13 residues. Germline V gene lookup returns CDR1 MNHNS and CDR2 SASEGT.

The rearrangement links TRBV24-1 to TRBJ2-2, with TRBD2 matching over 13 bases. Germline lookup yields CDR1 KGHDR and CDR2 SFDVKD. The CDR3 is 19 residues long. Germline trimming cut 3 bases from V and 3 bases from J; bases unmatched to any gene: 9. CDR3 nucleotide sequence: TGTGCCACCAGTGATCAGGGACTAGCGGGAAATTGGCACACCGGGGAGCTGTTTTTT. Translating it yields CATSDQGLAGNWHTGELFF.

V and J are TRBV2 and TRBJ2-3; the match to TRBD2 covers 8 bases. The J segment lost 8 bases and the V segment lost 6 bases, leaving 10 bases of the junction unmatched. Germline V gene lookup returns CDR1 SNHLY and CDR2 FYNNEI. This CDR3 is built from 14 residues. The CDR3 region is CASRAPGTRSTQYF. For the CDR3, the DNA is TGTGCCAGCAGGGCCCCCGGGACTAGGTCTACGCAGTATTTT.

The rearrangement links TRBV3-1 to TRBJ2-3; D is possibly TRBD1 or TRBD2 (5 bases each). The CDR3 contains 13 residues. V was cut by 7 bases and J by 9 bases, with 17 bases left in between. The germline gives CDR1 LGHDT, CDR2 YNNKEL (reference sequence). In nucleotides, the CDR3 is TGTGCCAGCATCCTAGAGGGGACGAGGACGCAGTATTTT. This sequence encodes CASILEGTRTQYF.

This clonotype was detected ten times or more. V and J are TRBV20-1 and TRBJ1-4; D is possibly TRBD1 (6 bases). This CDR3 has 12 amino acids. Germline loops: CDR1 DFQATT, CDR2 SNEGSKA (reference sequence). V was cut by 6 bases and J by 6 bases, with 11 bases left in between. The CDR3 loop reads CSAGDTDEKLFF. The CDR3, as DNA: TGCAGTGCCGGGGACACGGATGAAAAACTGTTTTTT.

This clonotype was observed at least ten times. V usage is TRBV28 and J usage is TRBJ2-7; a weak D match, TRBD1 (7 bases). Between the trimmed V and J ends, which lost 1 base and 7 bases, there was a span of 14 bases. This CDR3 is built from 14 residues. Germline V gives CDR1 MDHEN, CDR2 SYDVKM. The CDR3 DNA is TGTGCCAGCAGTTTATCCCCAGGGGGGAATGAGCAGTACTTC. Amino acids: CASSLSPGGNEQYF.

This clonotype was observed a few times. The rearrangement uses TRBV5-4 and TRBJ2-5; 7 bases map to TRBD2. Trimming removed 5 bases from V and 5 bases from J; junction bases left unmatched: 6. There are 13 residues in the CDR3. Looked up from germline, CDR1 is SGHNT and CDR2 is YYREEE (reference sequence). The CDR3 sequence is CASRGRESETQYF. CDR3 in DNA: TGTGCCAGCAGGGGGCGGGAGAGTGAGACCCAGTACTTC.

This clonotype came up a few times. Possible read error: a much larger clone is one base away. This chain joins TRBV27 and TRBJ1-5; perhaps TRBD1 as D (6 bases). CDR1 is MNHEY and CDR2 is SMNVEV in the germline V gene (reference sequence). This CDR3 is 13 amino acids long. The CDR3 DNA reads as TGTGCCAGCAGTTTCACAGGGAATCGGCCCCAGCATTTT. Translation gives CASSFTGNRPQHF.

Of note for this clonotype: One end of the junction is discordant with germline, which a read error may explain. This chain joins TRBV19 and TRBJ1-5, with 9 bases matching TRBD1. The germline V gene encodes CDR1 LNHDA and CDR2 SQIVND (reference sequence). This CDR3 comprises 15 residues. The CDR3 is CVSSRQGESNQPQHF. The CDR3 DNA sequence: TGTGTCAGTAGTAGACAGGGGGAGAGCAATCAGCCCCAGCATTTT.

This clonotype was recorded many times. This chain uses TRBV28 with TRBJ1-5; no definite D call. Germline V gene data show CDR1 as MDHEN and CDR2 as SYDVKM. The V gene lost 3 bases and the J gene lost 3 bases, with 12 bases spanning the gap. The CDR3 sequence is 15 residues long. This chain's CDR3 is CASSFRHRDNQPQHF. CDR3 DNA sequence: TGTGCCAGCAGTTTTCGGCACAGAGACAATCAGCCCCAGCATTTT.

This clonotype occurred many times. The chain employs TRBV2 and TRBJ1-6; D is perhaps TRBD1 (6 bases). Per germline, CDR1 SNHLY and CDR2 FYNNEI. The CDR3 has 16 residues. Trimming cost V 7 bases and J 6 bases, with 19 bases left between them. The CDR3 sequence is CASTYTGQDPNSPLHF. The CDR3 bases are TGTGCCAGCACGTATACAGGGCAGGATCCTAATTCACCCCTCCACTTT.

The CDR3: CASSQGMGPNSPLHF. CDR3 DNA: TGCGCCAGCAGCCAAGGGATGGGGCCCAATTCACCCCTCCACTTT. The chain has TRBV4-1 and TRBJ1-4; D perhaps matches TRBD1 (5 bases). Matching the DNA end better, TRBJ1-6 makes the J call doubtful. The CDR3 sequence is 15 residues long. Germline V lookup: CDR1 MGHRA, CDR2 YSYEKL.